The 22 T cell receptor beta chains listed next were all sequenced from one sample in a study of T cell responses to AZD1222 COVID-19 vaccine. Assay: immunoSEQ multiplex PCR; the TCRdb copy retains only in-frame clones and omits some. The sample has roughly 150,000 clones, 80% to 90% seen once. Sequencing used peripheral blood, obtained on day 0 of AZD1222 vaccination. These receptors came from an adult in good health.

The chain has TRBV4-3 and TRBJ2-7, with D possibly being TRBD2 (6 bases). This CDR3 spans 14 amino acids. Trimming left V 1 base short and J 2 bases short, with 9 bases between. Germline assignment: CDR1 LGHNA and CDR2 YSLEER. This chain's CDR3 is CASSQAPGAYEQYF. The CDR3 bases are TGCGCCAGCAGCCAAGCCCCGGGAGCCTACGAGCAGTACTTC.

This clone was found once. V and J are TRBV9 and TRBJ2-7, with D perhaps matching TRBD1 or TRBD2 (6 bases each). Looked up from germline, CDR1 is SGDLS and CDR2 is YYNGEE. The CDR3 loop spans 12 amino acids. V lost 6 bases to trimming and J lost 7 bases, with 14 bases between them. The CDR3 nucleotides read TGTGCCAGCAATAGGGGGGACGGGGAGCAGTACTTC. Its translation is CASNRGDGEQYF.

This clone showed up just a few times. The chain couples TRBV7-9 to TRBJ2-7; 10 bases match TRBD2. The V gene's germline CDR1 is SEHNR and CDR2 FQNEAQ (reference sequence). The CDR3 consists of 16 residues. The V segment lost 5 bases and the J segment 7 bases; nucleotides outside the gene matches: 14. DNA of the CDR3: TGTGCCAGCAGCCTTACCGGGGCTAGCGGGAGAAAAGAGCAGTACTTC. Translating gives CASSLTGASGRKEQYF.

V is TRBV28 and J is TRBJ1-1; D gene ambiguous. The V gene lost 9 bases and the J gene lost 0 bases, with 11 bases spanning the gap. The CDR3 is 13 amino acids. Germline CDR1 and CDR2: MDHEN and SYDVKM. CDR3 in DNA: TGTGCCAGTCATCAGAACTTGAACACTGAAGCTTTCTTT. Translated, it gives CASHQNLNTEAFF.

V is TRBV7-2 and J is TRBJ1-3, with D maybe TRBD1 (5 bases). This CDR3 has 15 residues. V was pared by 6 bases and J by 7 bases, with 19 bases between. Germline V CDR1 and CDR2: SGHTA, FQGNSA. The CDR3 DNA reads as TGTGCCAGCAGTCCGGGACCCTCGGGGAGGAACACCATATATTTT. Amino acid sequence: CASSPGPSGRNTIYF.

A note on this clone: The sample carries other DNA sequences with the same CDR3. This chain connects TRBV5-1 to TRBJ2-7, with D possibly matching TRBD1 (6 bases). CDR3 length equals 14 residues. Looked up from germline, CDR1 is SGHRS and CDR2 is YFSETQ. The germline V and J ends were trimmed by 3 bases and 0 bases, with 10 bases remaining between them. The CDR3 DNA reads as TGCGCCAGCAGCTCGACAGGTGACTCCTACGAGCAGTACTTC. Its translation: CASSSTGDSYEQYF. The whole variable domain, filled in from reference TRBV5-1 and TRBJ2-7, reads KAGVTQTPRYLIKTRGQQVTLSCSPISGHRSVSWYQQTPGQGLQFLFEYFSETQRNKGNFPGRFSGRQFSNSRSEMNVSTLELGDSALYLCASSSTGDSYEQYFGPGTRLTVT.

The chain combines TRBV5-6 with TRBJ1-1, with D possibly matching TRBD1 (5 bases). The CDR3 has 14 residues. Trimming removed 0 bases at V and 5 bases at J, with 11 bases between. Germline V gene sequence: CDR1 SGHDT, CDR2 YYEEEE. CDR3 region: CASSLDRRATEAFF. In DNA form, the CDR3 reads TGTGCCAGCAGCTTGGACAGGAGGGCTACTGAAGCTTTCTTT.

This chain joins TRBV29-1 and TRBJ2-7; 10 bases fit TRBD2. Germline CDR1 reads SQVTM; CDR2 reads ANQGSEA. This CDR3 is built from 13 residues. V lost 5 bases to trimming and J lost 4 bases; unmatched junction nucleotides: 5. This CDR3 is CSVLASGRYEQYF. The CDR3, as DNA: TGCAGCGTTCTGGCTAGCGGGAGATACGAGCAGTACTTC.

The chain combines TRBV19 with TRBJ2-1; 9 nucleotides align to TRBD2. The germline gives CDR1 LNHDA, CDR2 SQIVND (reference sequence). The CDR3 runs 14 residues. The trim removed 6 bases at V and 9 bases at J, leaving 9 bases unmatched. The CDR3 is CASRRREGRGEQFF. CDR3 bases: TGTGCCAGTAGACGGCGGGAGGGCCGGGGTGAGCAGTTCTTC.

CDR3 protein: CASSLSGYNSPLHF. CDR3 DNA sequence: TGTGCCAGCAGCTTGTCAGGCTATAATTCACCCCTCCACTTT. The chain carries TRBV5-4 and TRBJ1-6, with D uncertain. The CDR3 length is 14 residues. V lost 1 base and J 3 bases, leaving 5 bases between the germline ends. Germline V gene sequence: CDR1 SGHNT, CDR2 YYREEE (reference sequence).

The DNA of the CDR3 is TGTGCCAGCAGTTTAGTGAAAGGACTTTTCGGACAGCCCCAGCATTTT. As protein: CASSLVKGLFGQPQHF. The rearrangement uses TRBV28 and TRBJ1-5; no definite D call. V was shortened by 2 bases and J by 7 bases, with 18 bases between the two germline ends. This CDR3 is built from 16 residues. Germline loops: CDR1 MDHEN, CDR2 SYDVKM.

This clone was seen at least ten times. The rearrangement links TRBV14 to TRBJ1-6; no firm D call. The CDR3 has 13 amino acids. The germline V gene has CDR1 SGHDN and CDR2 FVKESK. V was trimmed by 1 base and J by 7 bases, leaving 5 bases between them. CDR3 DNA sequence: TGTGCCAGCAGCCAAGTCTTCAATTCACCCCTCCACTTT. Its protein is CASSQVFNSPLHF.

The J gene is TRBJ2-7, the V gene TRBV7-8; TRBD1 or TRBD2 may be the D gene (5 bases each). The CDR3 loop spans 14 amino acids. CDR1 is SGHVS and CDR2 is FQNEAQ in the germline V gene. Trimming removed 4 bases from V and 2 bases from J, with 12 bases in between. CDR3: CASSWDELTYEQYF. The CDR3 nucleotides read TGTGCCAGCAGCTGGGACGAATTAACCTACGAGCAGTACTTC.

This clone is classed as medium-sized. This CDR3 reads CASSLAGATRTDTQYF. The CDR3 DNA reads TGCGCCAGCTCACTAGCGGGAGCCACCCGCACAGATACGCAGTATTTT. V gene TRBV4-1 combines with J gene TRBJ2-3; the match to TRBD2 covers 11 bases. Germline V gene lookup returns CDR1 MGHRA and CDR2 YSYEKL. The CDR3 length is 16 residues. V was clipped by 8 bases and J by 1 base; unmatched bases: 8.

This chain's CDR3 is CASRPQGAAGELFF. In DNA form, the CDR3 reads TGTGCCAGCAGACCTCAGGGGGCCGCCGGGGAGCTGTTTTTT. The chain combines TRBV11-2 with TRBJ2-2, with TRBD1 identical over 8 bases. The CDR3 contains 14 residues. J was trimmed by 6 bases and V by 6 bases; bases with no gene match: 6. Germline CDR1 is SGHAT and CDR2 is FQNNGV.

This chain connects TRBV9 to TRBJ1-4, with a possible D match to TRBD1 (5 bases). This CDR3 region has 16 residues. V was trimmed by 0 bases and J by 3 bases, leaving 12 bases between them. Germline V gives CDR1 SGDLS, CDR2 YYNGEE. CDR3 coding DNA: TGTGCCAGCAGCGTAGATGGGACGGCTCCTAATGAAAAACTGTTTTTT. Translation: CASSVDGTAPNEKLFF.

The chain is built from TRBV12-3 or TRBV12-4 and TRBJ1-5; D might be TRBD1 (6 bases). CDR3 length: 12 residues. V lost 3 bases and J lost 7, with 7 bases in between. The CDR3 nucleotides read TGTGCCAGCAGTTTCGGGGGCCAGCCCCAGCATTTT. It specifies CASSFGGQPQHF.

A single count supports this clone. Other DNA sequences in the sample encode the same CDR3. This chain uses TRBV18 with TRBJ2-5; D uncertain. The CDR3 extends over 13 amino acids. Germline values: CDR1 KGHSH, CDR2 LQKENI. Trimming took off 4 bases at V and 4 bases at J, with 10 bases between the two ends. CDR3 in amino acids: CASSLRGGETQYF. Here the CDR3 DNA reads TGTGCCAGCTCACTACGCGGTGGAGAGACCCAGTACTTC.

The count of this clone is one. The rearrangement joins TRBV30 to TRBJ2-1; tentative D call: TRBD2 (5 bases). Germline V gives CDR1 GTSNPN, CDR2 SVGIG (reference sequence). This CDR3 comprises 16 residues. V gave up 0 bases and J gave up 1 base, with 13 bases separating them. The CDR3 DNA sequence: TGTGCCTGGAGTGTACGAGGCGGGCGTTCCTACAATGAGCAGTTCTTC. This translates into CAWSVRGGRSYNEQFF.

The CDR3 spells CASSADNEQFF. The CDR3 DNA follows: TGTGCCAGCAGCGCAGACAATGAGCAGTTCTTC. The rearrangement links TRBV9 to TRBJ2-1; no reliable D call. V was shortened by 3 bases and J by 5 bases, with 3 bases between the two germline ends. Per germline, CDR1 SGDLS and CDR2 YYNGEE. CDR3 length: 11 amino acids.

V gene TRBV5-1 combines with J gene TRBJ2-3; D gene unclear. V was pared by 3 bases and J by 2 bases, with 10 bases between. The CDR3 sequence is 14 residues long. Per germline, CDR1 SGHRS and CDR2 YFSETQ. The CDR3 loop is CASSSTTNTDTQYF. CDR3 sequence (DNA): TGCGCCAGCAGCTCTACGACCAACACAGATACGCAGTATTTT. Looking up the rest from reference TRBV5-1 and TRBJ2-3 gives the full variable domain: KAGVTQTPRYLIKTRGQQVTLSCSPISGHRSVSWYQQTPGQGLQFLFEYFSETQRNKGNFPGRFSGRQFSNSRSEMNVSTLELGDSALYLCASSSTTNTDTQYFGPGTRLTVL.

The chain has TRBV5-5 and TRBJ2-1; D is uncertain. V was pared by 4 bases and J by 9 bases, with 20 bases between. The CDR3 runs 15 residues. Germline CDR1 reads SGHKS; CDR2 reads YYEKEE (reference sequence). CDR3 protein: CASSVQGWATIEQFF. The CDR3 bases are TGTGCCAGCAGCGTCCAAGGGTGGGCTACAATTGAGCAGTTCTTC.